The rows below give T cell receptor beta chains drawn from one sample of a study of shared clonotypes between healthy human individuals. Using immunoSEQ multiplex PCR, the repertoire was profiled, and TCRdb retains in-frame clones only, with some absent. The table has over a million clones, 65% to 75% seen once. Sequenced input: memory CD4+ T cells sorted from blood. The receptors originated from a man between 18 and 29 years old in good health. The CDR3 runs from the conserved cysteine through the conserved F or W.

>TRBJ2-7|TRBV19
CASSIDGGGSYEQYF
>TRBJ2-6|TRBV2
CASSEGRRPSGANVLTF
>TRBJ2-1|TRBV29-1
CSVAAVSSYNEQFF
>TRBJ2-1|TRBV2
CASRRQGRDEQFF
>TRBJ2-3|TRBV20-1
CSRIGTDTQYF
>TRBJ2-7|TRBV6-6
CASSYSRDSIYEQYF
>TRBJ1-1|TRBV27
CASRRGGDTEAFF
>TRBJ1-6|TRBV6-1
CASSALGQGDYNSPLHF
>TRBJ1-2|TRBV10-3
CAISVGFEKTMRGKQPGYTF
>TRBJ2-7|TRBV5-5
CASSLSAGAYEQYF
>TRBJ2-3|TRBV6-1
CASSERGQGTADTQYF
>TRBJ2-5|TRBV7-2
CASSPGLAGGATKETQYF
>TRBJ1-4|TRBV19
CASQRGTVNEKLFF
>TRBJ2-5|TRBV19
CASSISGGIATQYF
>TRBJ1-2|TRBV28
CASVGGVPNYGYTF
>TRBJ1-1|TRBV29-1
CSVERDRARSTEAFF
>TRBJ2-2|TRBV7-7
CASSLSGATGELFF
>TRBJ2-7|TRBV12-5
CASGGLAGTPSYEQYF
>TRBJ1-4|TRBV4-1
CASSQDNKGSEKLFF
>TRBJ2-7|TRBV30
CAHVRTGGGDEQYF
>TRBJ1-6|TRBV19
CASSSRGYNSPLHF
>TRBJ1-6|TRBV27
CASSEQGDNSPLHF
>TRBJ2-6|TRBV19
CASSYEVSGANVLTF
>TRBJ1-5|TRBV2
CASSGAGDQPQHF
>TRBJ2-2|TRBV5-4
CASSLEKYTGELFF
>TRBJ2-5|TRBV18
CASSPPGGGSKETQYF
>TRBJ2-7|TRBV2
CASSEDGYEQYF
>TRBJ2-7|TRBV29-1
CSVGPGTVYEQYF
>TRBJ2-1|TRBV2
CASSEALRLAGAKFF
>TRBJ1-2|TRBV28
CATLWGPRGYTF
>TRBJ1-1|TRBV2
CASTWLNTEAFF
>TRBJ1-1|TRBV5-4
CASSLVGGGNTEAFF
>TRBJ2-1|TRBV6-1
CASSERRGQTNEQFF
>TRBJ2-7|TRBV7-8
CASSLGPTLDYEQYF
>TRBJ1-4|TRBV7-9
CASSPPRMWEKLFF